These 2 T cell receptor beta chains originate from one sample sequenced in a study of a mutant IDH1 vaccine in newly diagnosed glioma. The time point is: week 47, end of study. Each dose of the vaccine consisted of 300 ug of mutant IDH1 20-mer peptide, with topical imiquimod. TCRdb's table, derived via immunoSEQ multiplex PCR, lists solely in-frame clones and lacks some. The data show fewer than 35,000 clones, 80% to 85% seen once. Their recognized antigens are unknown. Here the sequenced sample was PBMCs, taken from a glioma patient whose treatment included an IDH1 peptide vaccine. These receptors all stem from a man aged 30 to 39 with glioma.

A single count supports this clone. This chain uses TRBV4-1 with TRBJ2-5, with D possibly matching TRBD1 (5 bases). Between the trimmed V and J ends, which lost 1 base and 1 base, there was a span of 10 bases. CDR1 is MGHRA and CDR2 is YSYEKL in the germline V gene. The CDR3 contains 15 residues. CDR3 amino acids: CASSQVIGAQETQYF. DNA of the CDR3: TGCGCCAGCAGCCAAGTAATAGGGGCCCAAGAGACCCAGTACTTC.

DNA of the CDR3: TGTGCCAGTAGTATTGGGAGGGGGGGAGGCTCAGCTTTCTTT. It codes for CASSIGRGGGSAFF. The chain joins TRBV19 to TRBJ1-1; D perhaps matches TRBD1 (6 bases). This CDR3 spans 14 amino acids. Germline lookup yields CDR1 LNHDA and CDR2 SQIVND (reference sequence). Trimming stripped 3 bases from V and 10 bases from J, with 18 bases between.